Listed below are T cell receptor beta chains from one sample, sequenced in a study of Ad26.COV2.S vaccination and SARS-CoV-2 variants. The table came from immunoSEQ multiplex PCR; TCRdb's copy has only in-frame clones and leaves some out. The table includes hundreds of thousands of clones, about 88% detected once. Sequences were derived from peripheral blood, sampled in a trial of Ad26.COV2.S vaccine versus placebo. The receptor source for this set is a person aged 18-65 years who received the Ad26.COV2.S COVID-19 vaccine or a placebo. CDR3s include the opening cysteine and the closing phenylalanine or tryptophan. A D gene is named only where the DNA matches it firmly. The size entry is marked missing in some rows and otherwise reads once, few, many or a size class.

cdr3_nt: TGTGCCAGCTCACCACCTAGGACAGGGGAAGAGACCCAGTACTTC
cdr3_aa: CASSPPRTGEETQYF
v_call: TRBV18
d_call: TRBD1
clone_size: NA
j_call: TRBJ2-5

cdr3_nt: TGTGCCAGCAGTTCCCCGACCATAGGAACAGATACGCAGTATTTT
cdr3_aa: CASSSPTIGTDTQYF
v_call: TRBV28
d_call: NA
clone_size: NA
j_call: TRBJ2-3

cdr3_nt: TGTGCCACCAGTGATCGAAGTGAAGCGGGAAGGACCGGGGAGCTGTTTTTT
cdr3_aa: CATSDRSEAGRTGELFF
v_call: TRBV24-1
d_call: TRBD2
clone_size: NA
j_call: TRBJ2-2

cdr3_nt: TGTGCCAGCAGCGTGGGTAGCGGGGGGGTAGAGACCCAGTACTTC
cdr3_aa: CASSVGSGGVETQYF
v_call: TRBV9
d_call: TRBD2
clone_size: NA
j_call: TRBJ2-5

cdr3_nt: TGTGCCAGCAGCCAAGTAGGCGGTTCCTACGAGCAGTACTTC
cdr3_aa: CASSQVGGSYEQYF
v_call: TRBV4-2
d_call: NA
clone_size: few
j_call: TRBJ2-7

cdr3_nt: TGTGCCAGCAGTTTAGCCCAGGGGAGATCGCAGTTCTTC
cdr3_aa: CASSLAQGRSQFF
v_call: TRBV28
d_call: NA
clone_size: NA
j_call: TRBJ2-1

cdr3_nt: TGTGCCAGCAGTCCCGGACAGGGGAGTACAGATACGCAGTATTTT
cdr3_aa: CASSPGQGSTDTQYF
v_call: TRBV27
d_call: TRBD1
clone_size: NA
j_call: TRBJ2-3

cdr3_nt: TGTGCCAGCAGCTTAGCGCCCCAGCGGCGCGGAGATACGCAGTATTTT
cdr3_aa: CASSLAPQRRGDTQYF
v_call: TRBV7-9
d_call: NA
clone_size: NA
j_call: TRBJ2-3

cdr3_nt: TGTGCCAGCAGCTTAGAGGCCCAGGCCCTGTCAGATACGCAGTATTTT
cdr3_aa: CASSLEAQALSDTQYF
v_call: TRBV7-9
d_call: NA
clone_size: NA
j_call: TRBJ2-3

cdr3_nt: TGTGCCAGCAGCCGGGAACTAACCTCTGGAAACACCATATATTTT
cdr3_aa: CASSRELTSGNTIYF
v_call: TRBV6-5
d_call: NA
clone_size: NA
j_call: TRBJ1-3

cdr3_nt: TGTGCCAGCAGCTCTGAGACAGGCAGGGTTCAGTTCTTC
cdr3_aa: CASSSETGRVQFF
v_call: TRBV7-3
d_call: NA
clone_size: few
j_call: TRBJ2-1

cdr3_nt: TGTGCCAGCACGACCGGGACAGGGTTAGGCTACACCTTC
cdr3_aa: CASTTGTGLGYTF
v_call: TRBV7-8
d_call: TRBD1
clone_size: NA
j_call: TRBJ1-2

cdr3_nt: TGTGCCAGCAGCCCCGACGTTGGGGGCAACGCTTTCTTT
cdr3_aa: CASSPDVGGNAFF
v_call: TRBV6-6
d_call: NA
clone_size: NA
j_call: TRBJ1-1

cdr3_nt: TGTGCCAGCAGTCGCGGCACAGATACGCAGTATTTT
cdr3_aa: CASSRGTDTQYF
v_call: TRBV12-3/TRBV12-4
d_call: NA
clone_size: NA
j_call: TRBJ2-3

cdr3_nt: TGTGCCAGCAATTGGGGGAGCTATGGCTACACCTTC
cdr3_aa: CASNWGSYGYTF
v_call: TRBV28
d_call: NA
clone_size: NA
j_call: TRBJ1-2

cdr3_nt: TGTGCCAGCAGCCGACGGATCTCTGGGGCCAACGTCCTGACTTTC
cdr3_aa: CASSRRISGANVLTF
v_call: TRBV7-9
d_call: NA
clone_size: NA
j_call: TRBJ2-6

cdr3_nt: TGTGCCAGCAGTTTCGGGGGAGAAACCGGGGAGCTGTTTTTT
cdr3_aa: CASSFGGETGELFF
v_call: TRBV28
d_call: NA
clone_size: NA
j_call: TRBJ2-2

cdr3_nt: TGCGCCAGCAGCTTTAGCTTTCTCGAGCAGTACTTC
cdr3_aa: CASSFSFLEQYF
v_call: TRBV5-1
d_call: NA
clone_size: NA
j_call: TRBJ2-7